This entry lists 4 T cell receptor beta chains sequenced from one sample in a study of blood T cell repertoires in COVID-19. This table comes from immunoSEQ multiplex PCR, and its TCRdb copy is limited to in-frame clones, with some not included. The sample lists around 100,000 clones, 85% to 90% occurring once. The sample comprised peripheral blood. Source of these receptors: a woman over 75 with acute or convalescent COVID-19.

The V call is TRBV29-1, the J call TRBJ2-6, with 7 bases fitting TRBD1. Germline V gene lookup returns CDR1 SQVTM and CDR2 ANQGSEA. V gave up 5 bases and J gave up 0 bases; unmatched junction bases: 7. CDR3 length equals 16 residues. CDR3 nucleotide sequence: TGCAGCGTTTCGGGACAGTTGGACTCTGGGGCCAACGTCCTGACTTTC. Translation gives CSVSGQLDSGANVLTF.

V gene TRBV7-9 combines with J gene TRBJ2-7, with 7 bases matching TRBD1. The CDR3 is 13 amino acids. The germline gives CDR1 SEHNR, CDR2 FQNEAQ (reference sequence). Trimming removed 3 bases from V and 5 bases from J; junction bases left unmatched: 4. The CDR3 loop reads CASSLADRDEQYF. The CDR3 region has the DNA TGTGCCAGCAGCTTGGCCGACAGGGACGAGCAGTACTTC.

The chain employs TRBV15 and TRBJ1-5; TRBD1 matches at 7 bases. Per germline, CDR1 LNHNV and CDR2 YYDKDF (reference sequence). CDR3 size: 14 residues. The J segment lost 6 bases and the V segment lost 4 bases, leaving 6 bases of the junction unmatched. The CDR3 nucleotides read TGTGCCACCAGCACTACAGGGGAAGGTCAGCCCCAGCATTTT. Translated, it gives CATSTTGEGQPQHF.

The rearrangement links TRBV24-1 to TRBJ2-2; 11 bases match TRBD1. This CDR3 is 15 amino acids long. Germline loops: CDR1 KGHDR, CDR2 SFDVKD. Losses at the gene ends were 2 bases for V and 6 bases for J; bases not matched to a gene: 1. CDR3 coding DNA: TGTGCCACCAGTGATTGGACAGGGGGCTCCGGGGAGCTGTTTTTT. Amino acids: CATSDWTGGSGELFF.